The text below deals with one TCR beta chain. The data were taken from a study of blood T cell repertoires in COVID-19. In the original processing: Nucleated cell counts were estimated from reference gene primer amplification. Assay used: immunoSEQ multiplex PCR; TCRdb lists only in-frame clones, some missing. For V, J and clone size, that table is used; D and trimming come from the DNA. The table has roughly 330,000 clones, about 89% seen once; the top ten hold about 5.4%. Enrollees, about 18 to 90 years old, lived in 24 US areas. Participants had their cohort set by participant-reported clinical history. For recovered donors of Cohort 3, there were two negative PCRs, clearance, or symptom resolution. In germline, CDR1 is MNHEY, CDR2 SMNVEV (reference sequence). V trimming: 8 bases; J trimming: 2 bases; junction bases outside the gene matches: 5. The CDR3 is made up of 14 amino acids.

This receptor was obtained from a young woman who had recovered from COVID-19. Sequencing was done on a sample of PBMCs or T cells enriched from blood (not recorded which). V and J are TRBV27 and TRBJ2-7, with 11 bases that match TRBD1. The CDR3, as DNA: TGTGCCAGCTCCGGGACAGGGGGTCCCTACGAGCAGTACTTC. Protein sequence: CASSGTGGPYEQYF.